The T cell receptor beta chain under discussion was sequenced for a study of blood T cell repertoires in COVID-19. Study context: The analysed material was cDNA or gDNA that came from T cells, B-cell-depleted T cells, or PBMCs.

Libraries were prepared by immunoSEQ multiplex PCR; TCRdb keeps only in-frame clonotypes and omits some of them. The repertoire holds fewer than 25,000 clones, with more than 75% as singletons. V lost 1 base, J lost 6 bases, and 16 bases lay in between. In germline, CDR1 is LNHNV, CDR2 YYDKDF (reference sequence). The CDR3 runs 15 residues. The chain recombines TRBV15 with TRBJ2-7; tentative D call: TRBD1 (5 bases). The clonotype was recovered from a man aged 45-60 years with active COVID-19. The sample consisted of peripheral blood. In DNA, the CDR3 is TGTGCCACCAGCAGAGGGGGCCAGGGCGGCGGCGAGCAGTACTTC. Its protein is CATSRGGQGGGEQYF.